This T cell receptor (beta chain) derives from a study of cytomegalovirus exposure and HLA in healthy donors (dated by TCRdb to 2017 to 2019). Some background on the complete study: An earlier analysis of several hundred of the donors reported 250 to 300 Gb of sequence data and around 120 million unique TCR beta sequences obtained from 180 million or so T cells. Approximately 300 gigabases of sequencing data and tens of millions of unique TCR sequences were included in an early release covering over 600 HLA-typed donors. Among the roughly 400 genotyped donors, roughly 80% belonged to the genetic ancestry cluster associated with self-reported Caucasian donors. The study aimed to test whether cataloging public T cell receptors could reveal signatures of past pathogen exposure. Using immunosequencing, the study profiled T cell repertoires from roughly 650 subjects and related those repertoires to cytomegalovirus serostatus. Besides the first cohort of 666 subjects, a separate validation cohort made up of roughly 120 different subjects was used. High-throughput TCR immunosequencing, statistical association of individual TCRs with disease status, and machine learning were combined to predict cytomegalovirus infection status. In a later analysis, previously published TCR beta repertoires from 550 to 750 donors were re-analyzed and high-resolution HLA genotyping was added so that TCR occurrence patterns could be studied. In the later analysis, no new phenotypic data were used to find candidate immune exposures; instead, reliance was placed on TCR beta sequences and their occurrence across donors. An earlier analysis of 500 to 750 of the donors applied high-throughput TCR beta sequencing to assess whether each TCR beta V gene segment acted as functional or pseudogenic. Donor age, sex, ethnicity and CMV serostatus were compiled together with the repertoire data. A later genetic analysis took genome-wide SNP genotypes for about 65% of the 666 donors and used that subset as a discovery cohort. Every discovery cohort repertoire had been produced on one sequencing platform. HLA typing included class I and class II loci at four-digit resolution. The number of typed donors differed by locus: 629-630 for A, B, C, DRB1 and DQB1; 500 to 550 for DQA1; around 580 for DPA1; and 400 to 480 for DPB1. Roughly 5 DR-DQ haplotypes were treated as single units for association and clustering because of strong linkage in the cohort. On average, around 240,000 unique TCR beta nucleotide sequences were sequenced per donor among fewer than 500 genotyped donors of the cohort, with 15% to 20% of those sequences being non-productive.

Paper-wide results and their limitations: A later analysis found that HLA-associated TCR beta chains were more clonally expanded and had lower generation probabilities than equally common non-associated chains. A further reported finding was that TCR beta sequences accurately predicted the HLA-A and HLA-B alleles for most subjects in the first cohort. In a later analysis, TCR association rates were found to vary across HLA loci, with the most associated TCRs seen for DRB1 alleles and the fewest for HLA-C alleles. A later genetic analysis associated a missense DCLRE1C variant with V-gene and J-gene trimming of TCR beta chains, and an independent cohort replicated the association. A few of the identified cytomegalovirus-associated TCR beta chains were confirmed in vitro to be specific for cytomegalovirus antigens. The classifier was reported to diagnose cytomegalovirus status with high specificity and sensitivity in both the original cohort and the validation cohort. Presence/absence analyses assumed roughly uniform sequencing depth across donors, an assumption that may not hold. A later analysis found that most CMV-associated TCR beta chains appeared HLA-restricted, with HLA associations seemingly driven largely by CMV exposure. In an earlier analysis of around 500 of the donors, most TCR beta V segments appeared in productive rearrangements about 90% or about 30% of the time, broadly matching IMGT annotations. CMV serostatus was the only immune exposure information available for the cohort. Most TCR sequences were observed very rarely across donors, whereas some public TCRs were present in many individuals. The cohort was sequenced for TCR beta chains only, and without alpha or paired-chain data the features that could be detected were limited. When HLA alleles, especially DR and DQ, strongly co-occurred, TCR associations were difficult to assign to individual alleles. A later analysis reported that several top co-occurrence clusters appeared linked to parvovirus B19, influenza, CMV and Epstein-Barr virus. The earlier analysis of a few hundred of the donors excluded 15 to 20 rarely observed V segments, including chromosome 9 orphons, because counts were too low. Because HLA typing was unavailable for some donors at each locus, only the typed subset was used in association tests. According to a later genetic analysis, donors in an Asian-associated ancestry cluster had fewer N-insertions in productive TCRs than the approximately 670-donor mean. Because the 87-base-pair reads could not distinguish some IMGT-functional V segments, including TRBV6-2 and TRBV6-3, those segments were excluded. The sequencing pipeline was judged likely to have produced a cluster of highly shared sequence variants as a technical artifact. The study gave a list of around 170 TCR beta chains associated with cytomegalovirus. The authors suggested that the approach could potentially be extended to other disease states and immunological phenotypes. In a later analysis, some 18,000 TCR beta sequences were associated with specific HLA alleles at a false discovery rate of 0.05. Linkage disequilibrium might explain the correlated functional status among segregating V segments, but an unknown experimental factor could not be ruled out.

The cohort was made up of about 610 healthy bone marrow donors. At the time of sampling, every cohort member was nominally healthy, though immune exposures that went unrecorded were likely present. The donor was CMV seropositive and was included in the group of some 290 seropositive cohort members. A peripheral blood sample was provided by each donor, and peripheral blood mononuclear cells were used for TCR beta sequencing. The Qiagen DNeasy Blood Extraction Kit was used to extract genomic DNA from the blood cell samples. Libraries were prepared through the immunoSEQ multiplex PCR assay. The multiplex PCR relied on a mix of 60 forward primers for TCR Vbeta segments and 13 reverse primers for TCR Jbeta segments. A multiplex PCR assay on genomic DNA amplified the CDR3 region of rearranged TCR beta genes. The amplified TCR beta libraries were sequenced on the Illumina HiSeq System as 87-base-pair reads. The source study handled its data this way. In a later analysis, roughly 80 million unique TCR beta chains were counted across the roughly 610 repertoires, and approximately 11 million of these chains were shared by at least two donors. To remove PCR and sequencing errors, raw reads were error-corrected and collapsed into unique sequences using a nearest-neighbor algorithm that merged closely related sequences. CDR3 sequences were aligned to IMGT reference sequences to assign V, D and J gene segments. Each retained sequence needed at least a six-nucleotide match to both a V gene segment and a J gene segment. A rearrangement was called productive if the CDR3 had no stop codons and remained in frame with V and J, and every other rearrangement was called non-productive. CDR3 was defined according to IMGT convention as the region running from the second conserved V-encoded cysteine to the conserved J-encoded phenylalanine. In an earlier analysis of 500 to 650 of the donors, sequences lacking an unambiguous match to a single V gene segment were excluded. An earlier analysis of fewer than 750 of the donors classified V segments as functional when productive rearrangements were above 56.7% and as segregating when the standard deviation between donors was above 5%. A statistical classification framework was developed to diagnose cytomegalovirus status using the catalog of TCR beta chain sequences. In a later analysis, TCR nucleotide sequences were compared against IMGT/GENE-DB human TR gene sequences so that V and J genes could be assigned. The TCRdist pipeline was used in a later analysis to assign CDR3 sequences and most-parsimonious VDJ recombination scenarios. In a later analysis, every TCR beta chain was defined by the combination of its CDR3 amino acid sequence and its V-gene family, and reads without a unique V-gene family were dropped. As a way to deal with suspected cross-contamination and a sequencing artifact, a later analysis dropped roughly 600 nucleotide sequences that were highly shared and had low generation probability. For each public chain, a later analysis derived a clonal expansion index from normalized ranks of inferred template counts within each repertoire. Generation probabilities in a later analysis came from a VDJ recombination model fitted to out-of-frame rearrangements, and those results were checked against IGoR. A later analysis scored TCR-TCR, TCR-HLA and TCR-CMV co-occurrence with hypergeometric tests, applying a repertoire-size bias correction to TCR pairs. False discovery rates were estimated in a later analysis by permuting HLA or CMV assignments 20 times. A later analysis grouped co-occurring TCRs with DBSCAN, adding TCRdist sequence similarity when clustering within HLA-allele-positive subsets. Repertoires with fewer than 30,000 or more than 120,000 public chains, plus five repertoires with anomalous nucleotide sharing, were excluded from co-occurrence clustering. The immuneACCESS repertoire file appears here via TCRdb, limited to in-frame rearrangements. These files lack a portion of the clones; in checked studies, under half of the deficit traces to unresolved V genes, and the cause of the others is not known. V and J calls and clone size are given by that table; D and trimming were obtained from the DNA. The sample contains under 200,000 clones, 82% of them found a single time. The ten largest clones represent approximately 1.5% of the sample.

The CDR3, from cysteine to phenylalanine, totals 16 residues. The retained sequence is limited to the CDR3, 48 bases, with the frame set at the first base. CDR1 and CDR2 are read off the germline V gene as LGHNA and YSLEER. Trimming takes 1 base off V and 5 bases off J; junction bases not matched to a gene: 8. This clone is medium-sized (0.01 to 0.1%). Its binding antigen is unknown. No quality values exist for individual bases; no much larger clone is one base distant. Recombination connected TRBV4-3 to TRBJ2-5, with 9 middle bases fitting TRBD2. The receptor was isolated from a girl aged 5 to 17 in good health and CMV-seropositive. The sample comprised PBMCs. Here is the DNA: TGCGCCAGCAGCCAAGTAGGCGGGGGGGCCTGGGAGACCCAGTACTTC. Its translation reads: CASSQVGGGAWETQYF.